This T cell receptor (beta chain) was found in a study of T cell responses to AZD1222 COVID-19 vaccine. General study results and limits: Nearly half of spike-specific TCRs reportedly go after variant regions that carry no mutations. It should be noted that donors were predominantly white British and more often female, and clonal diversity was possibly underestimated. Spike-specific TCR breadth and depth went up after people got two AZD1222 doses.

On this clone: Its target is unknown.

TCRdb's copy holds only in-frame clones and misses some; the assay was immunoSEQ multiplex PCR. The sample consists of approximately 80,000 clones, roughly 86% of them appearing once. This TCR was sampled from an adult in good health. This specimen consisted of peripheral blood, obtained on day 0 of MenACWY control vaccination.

DNA for the CDR3: TGTGCCATCACACTCCAGGGGGCTAACTATGGCTACACCTTC. This sequence encodes CAITLQGANYGYTF. This chain connects TRBV6-5 to TRBJ1-2; 7 bases are shared with TRBD1. There are 14 residues in the CDR3. Per the germline V gene, CDR1 is MNHEY and CDR2 is SVGAGI. J lost 0 bases, V lost 10 bases, and 8 bases had no gene match.